The 5 T cell receptor beta chains in this list originate from one sample, sequenced in a study of T cell changes during pregnancy in multiple sclerosis (dated by TCRdb to between 2018 and 2020). Library creation used the immunoSEQ multiplex PCR assay. TCRdb holds this immuneACCESS table with in-frame rearrangements only. Some clones are missing; in checked studies, unresolved V genes explain under half, and the rest has no known cause. The sample yields about 42,000 clones; 88% were counted once. The top ten clones comprise approximately 1.2% of the sample. This sample comprised CD4+ T cells from peripheral blood mononuclear cells, obtained in the second trimester of pregnancy. These receptors all come from a female donor with multiple sclerosis, enrolled in a pregnancy study.

V usage is TRBV28 and J usage is TRBJ2-7; D is unresolved. This CDR3 has 14 residues. From germline, CDR1 is MDHEN and CDR2 SYDVKM. The V gene lost 2 bases and the J gene lost 0 bases, with 8 bases spanning the gap. CDR3 DNA sequence: TGTGCCAGCAGTTTACAAGACTCCTCCTACGAGCAGTACTTC. Translation: CASSLQDSSYEQYF. Drawing the rest from reference TRBV28 and TRBJ2-7, the complete variable domain is DVKVTQSSRYLVKRTGEKVFLECVQDMDHENMFWYRQDPGLGLRLIYFSYDVKMKEKGDIPEGYSVSREKKERFSLILESASTNQTSMYLCASSLQDSSYEQYFGPGTRLTVT.

This chain joins TRBV19 and TRBJ2-2; 10 bases are a match to TRBD1. CDR3 length: 15 amino acids. From germline, CDR1 is LNHDA and CDR2 SQIVND (reference sequence). The J segment lost 2 bases and the V segment lost 7 bases, leaving 4 bases of the junction unmatched. CDR3 sequence: CASTRTGGNTGELFF. CDR3 DNA sequence: TGTGCCAGTACCAGGACAGGGGGTAACACCGGGGAGCTGTTTTTT. Full variable domain (rest looked up from reference TRBV19 and TRBJ2-2): DGGITQSPKYLFRKEGQNVTLSCEQNLNHDAMYWYRQDPGQGLRLIYYSQIVNDFQKGDIAEGYSVSREKKESFPLTVTSAQKNPTAFYLCASTRTGGNTGELFFGEGSRLTVL.

The chain combines TRBV9 with TRBJ1-4; TRBD1 matches 8 bases. V was clipped by 1 base and J by 6 bases; unmatched bases: 20. CDR3 length: 20 amino acids. Germline V gene lookup returns CDR1 SGDLS and CDR2 YYNGEE. CDR3 loop: CASSVSSIQGAEMSDEKLFF. The DNA of the CDR3 is TGTGCCAGCAGCGTATCCAGTATTCAGGGGGCAGAAATGAGCGATGAAAAACTGTTTTTT.

The genes are TRBV5-8 and TRBJ2-5, with D unclear. From germline, CDR1 is SGHTS and CDR2 YDEGEE. The CDR3 is 12 residues long. The V end was cut by 4 bases, the J end by 1 base, with 5 bases between. Here the CDR3 reads CASSRFQETQYF. The DNA of the CDR3 is TGTGCCAGCAGCCGTTTCCAAGAGACCCAGTACTTC. The variable domain in full, completed from reference TRBV5-8 and TRBJ2-5, reads EAGVTQSPTHLIKTRGQQATLRCSPISGHTSVYWYQQALGLGLQFLLWYDEGEERNRGNFPPRFSGRQFPNYSSELNVNALELEDSALYLCASSRFQETQYFGPGTRLLVL.

J is TRBJ2-3 and V is TRBV2, with TRBD2 matching over 8 bases. Germline V lookup: CDR1 SNHLY, CDR2 FYNNEI. CDR3 length: 14 amino acids. The trim removed 6 bases at V and 4 bases at J, leaving 6 bases unmatched. Written as DNA, the CDR3 is TGTGCCAGCAGAGAACTAGCGGTTGCAGATACGCAGTATTTT. Translated: CASRELAVADTQYF.